This T cell receptor beta chain emerged from a study of blood T cell repertoires in COVID-19. Germline V gives CDR1 SGHDN, CDR2 FVKESK. The V and J ends lost 2 bases and 8 bases, in that order; junction bases with no gene match: 6. CDR3 length: 15 residues. As originally analysed: The authors estimated nucleated cell counts from reference gene primer amplification. Using immunoSEQ multiplex PCR, the repertoire was profiled, and TCRdb retains in-frame clones only, with some absent. V, J and clone size reflect that table, while D and trimming were determined from the DNA. The table has more than 200,000 clones, around 88% seen once; the top ten hold roughly 6.7%.

The chain has TRBV14 and TRBJ1-2; 12 nucleotides agree with TRBD1. Sequenced: peripheral blood. The receptor comes from a woman aged 30 to 39 with COVID-19, enrolled during active disease. CDR3 DNA sequence: TGTGCCAGCAGCCAAACCGGGACAGGGGGCCGAGGCTACACCTTC. Protein product: CASSQTGTGGRGYTF.